One sample yielded the 17 T cell receptor beta chains listed below, sequenced in a study of cytomegalovirus exposure and HLA in healthy donors. The PCR employed 60 Vbeta primers together with 13 Jbeta primers. Method: immunoSEQ multiplex PCR; TCRdb's copy keeps in-frame clones and lacks some. This table holds approximately 150,000 clones, roughly three quarters found once. What was sequenced was PBMCs. These receptor sequences come from a female donor in good health and CMV-seronegative.

This CDR3 reads CASSTSGSITDTQYF. Here the CDR3 DNA reads TGCGCCAGCTCGACTAGCGGGTCGATTACAGATACGCAGTATTTT. This chain links TRBV10-1 with TRBJ2-3; the match to TRBD2 covers 10 bases. Per germline, CDR1 WNHNN and CDR2 SYGVQD (reference sequence). The CDR3 has 15 amino acids. After removal of 8 bases from V and 3 bases from J, the junction contained 8 bases not matched to a gene.

This clone was seen only a few times. The chain couples TRBV19 to TRBJ1-5, with D possibly matching TRBD1 (5 bases). Trimming stripped 6 bases from V and 3 bases from J, with 15 bases between. Per germline, CDR1 LNHDA and CDR2 SQIVND (reference sequence). The CDR3 has 15 residues. CDR3: CASRVGGAVNQPQHF. Here the CDR3 DNA reads TGTGCCAGTAGGGTCGGCGGGGCGGTCAATCAGCCCCAGCATTTT. The full variable domain, rest sourced from reference TRBV19 and TRBJ1-5, is DGGITQSPKYLFRKEGQNVTLSCEQNLNHDAMYWYRQDPGQGLRLIYYSQIVNDFQKGDIAEGYSVSREKKESFPLTVTSAQKNPTAFYLCASRVGGAVNQPQHFGDGTRLSIL.

The chain combines TRBV2 with TRBJ1-3; 7 bases align to TRBD1. CDR3 size: 16 residues. Germline V lookup: CDR1 SNHLY, CDR2 FYNNEI. The V and J ends lost 7 bases and 0 bases, in that order; junction bases with no gene match: 9. The CDR3 nucleotides read TGTGCCAGCACCCCAGGCGGGACAGCCTCTGGAAACACCATATATTTT. The encoded protein is CASTPGGTASGNTIYF. The whole variable domain, remainder taken from reference TRBV2 and TRBJ1-3, is EPEVTQTPSHQVTQMGQEVILRCVPISNHLYFYWYRQILGQKVEFLVSFYNNEISEKSEIFDDQFSVERPDGSNFTLKIRSTKLEDSAMYFCASTPGGTASGNTIYFGEGSWLTVV.

The genes are TRBV6-6 and TRBJ2-2; 9 nucleotides line up with TRBD1. The CDR3 contains 15 residues. Germline V gene data show CDR1 as MNHNY and CDR2 as SVGAGI (reference sequence). The V segment lost 5 bases and the J segment 7 bases; nucleotides outside the gene matches: 8. The CDR3 spells CASSQTGGSRGELFF. The CDR3 nucleotides are TGTGCCAGCAGTCAGACAGGGGGAAGTCGCGGGGAGCTGTTTTTT.

The rearrangement uses TRBV27 and TRBJ1-5; D ambiguous. V shed 5 bases and J shed 3 bases, with 11 bases lying between them. Germline CDR1 MNHEY, CDR2 SMNVEV (reference sequence). This CDR3 comprises 14 residues. This CDR3 is CASSHLSDNQPQHF. For the CDR3, the DNA is TGTGCCAGCAGTCACCTGAGTGACAATCAGCCCCAGCATTTT.

This rearrangement joins TRBV14 to TRBJ1-6, with D possibly matching TRBD1 (5 bases). V was clipped by 1 base and J by 10 bases, with 11 bases between them. This CDR3 comprises 14 residues. The germline V gene encodes CDR1 SGHDN and CDR2 FVKESK. DNA for the CDR3: TGTGCCAGCAGCCAAGTTGGGAAGGGGTCACCCCTCCACTTT. Its protein is CASSQVGKGSPLHF.

The rearrangement links TRBV6-1 to TRBJ2-2, with 7 bases aligning to TRBD2. Trimming took 6 bases from V and 0 from J; bases not matched to a gene: 1. CDR1 is MNHNS and CDR2 is SASEGT in the germline V gene. The CDR3 consists of 14 residues. Here the CDR3 DNA reads TGTGCCAGCAGGACTAGCCCGAACACCGGGGAGCTGTTTTTT. Translation gives CASRTSPNTGELFF.

As concerns this clone: Other nucleotide sequences in the sample specify the same CDR3. CDR3: CASSLEATGSYNEQFF. The CDR3 coding sequence is TGTGCCAGCAGCTTAGAGGCAACAGGCTCCTACAATGAGCAGTTCTTC. The rearrangement links TRBV7-9 to TRBJ2-1, with D perhaps TRBD1 (5 bases). This CDR3 region has 16 residues. Germline loops: CDR1 SEHNR, CDR2 FQNEAQ (reference sequence). The V end lost 1 base, the J end lost 0 bases, and 10 bases lay between the germline ends. Full variable domain (rest looked up from reference TRBV7-9 and TRBJ2-1): DTGVSQNPRHKITKRGQNVTFRCDPISEHNRLYWYRQTLGQGPEFLTYFQNEAQLEKSRLLSDRFSAERPKGSFSTLEIQRTEQGDSAMYLCASSLEATGSYNEQFFGPGTRLTVL.

The rearrangement links TRBV7-9 to TRBJ2-5; 7 bases match TRBD2. Per the germline V gene, CDR1 is SEHNR and CDR2 is FQNEAQ (reference sequence). The ends lost 8 bases at V and 3 bases at J; junction bases unmatched: 3. The CDR3 loop spans 12 amino acids. The CDR3 DNA reads as TGTGCCAGCGCTAGCGGTGAAGAGACCCAGTACTTC. The encoded protein is CASASGEETQYF.

This clone was detected only once. The V and J genes are TRBV5-4 and TRBJ1-6; a weak D match, TRBD1 (6 bases). Germline V gene data show CDR1 as SGHNT and CDR2 as YYREEE (reference sequence). The V end was cut by 5 bases, the J end by 7 bases, with 13 bases between. The CDR3 length is 14 residues. The CDR3 DNA is TGTGCCAGCAGTATACAGGGCCCAAATTCACCCCTCCACTTT. This gives the protein CASSIQGPNSPLHF. The variable domain in full, with the rest retrieved from reference TRBV5-4 and TRBJ1-6, is ETGVTQSPTHLIKTRGQQVTLRCSSQSGHNTVSWYQQALGQGPQFIFQYYREEENGRGNFPPRFSGLQFPNYSSELNVNALELDDSALYLCASSIQGPNSPLHFGNGTRLTVT.

The chain uses TRBV12-5 and TRBJ2-5; perhaps TRBD2 as D (5 bases). In germline, CDR1 is LGHNT, CDR2 FRNRAP. Between the trimmed V and J ends, which lost 5 bases and 5 bases, there was a span of 12 bases. The CDR3 spans 13 residues. CDR3 in amino acids: CASGPGVRETQYF. CDR3 sequence (DNA): TGTGCTAGTGGTCCCGGGGTTAGGGAGACCCAGTACTTC.

This clone has a handful of counts. CDR3 loop: CASSLAAGISSYEQYF. The CDR3 coding sequence is TGCGCCAGCAGCTTGGCCGCAGGGATCAGCTCCTACGAGCAGTACTTC. This chain connects TRBV5-1 to TRBJ2-7; tentatively, D is TRBD1 (5 bases). The CDR3 is 16 amino acids. CDR1 is SGHRS, CDR2 YFSETQ, per germline. Trimming took 0 bases from V and 0 from J, leaving 13 bases between them.

In regard to this clone: Germline and junction disagree at one end, which may indicate a read error. The chain joins TRBV9 to TRBJ1-2; 8 bases match TRBD1. CDR3 length: 15 amino acids. CDR1 is SGDLS and CDR2 is YYNGEE in the germline V gene. CDR3 region: CASSARTGSDYGYPF. CDR3 sequence (DNA): TGTGCCAGCAGCGCCAGGACAGGGTCCGACTATGGCTACCCCTTC.

V and J are TRBV5-1 and TRBJ2-1; 7 bases map to TRBD2. The CDR3 loop spans 17 amino acids. V trimming: 0 bases; J trimming: 7 bases; junction bases outside the gene matches: 13. From germline, CDR1 is SGHRS and CDR2 YFSETQ. The CDR3 DNA follows: TGCGCCAGCAGCTTGGGAAAAACACGGGACTACCAAAATGAGCAGTTCTTC. Its protein product is CASSLGKTRDYQNEQFF. Filled out from reference TRBV5-1 and TRBJ2-1, the complete variable domain reads KAGVTQTPRYLIKTRGQQVTLSCSPISGHRSVSWYQQTPGQGLQFLFEYFSETQRNKGNFPGRFSGRQFSNSRSEMNVSTLELGDSALYLCASSLGKTRDYQNEQFFGPGTRLTVL.

This clone appeared a few times. V is TRBV27 and J is TRBJ2-7; 7 bases are shared with TRBD1. Germline lookup yields CDR1 MNHEY and CDR2 SMNVEV (reference sequence). The CDR3 covers 13 residues. J lost 6 bases, V lost 4 bases, and 6 bases had no gene match. The CDR3 loop is CASSWTGRGEQYF. CDR3 nucleotides: TGTGCCAGCAGTTGGACAGGCCGCGGCGAGCAGTACTTC.

This chain joins TRBV7-6 and TRBJ1-6, with D perhaps TRBD1 (6 bases). V shed 5 bases and J shed 7 bases, with 9 bases lying between them. Germline V gene sequence: CDR1 SGHVS, CDR2 FNYEAQ. CDR3 length: 13 residues. This CDR3 reads CASSRGGNSPLHF. In DNA form, the CDR3 reads TGTGCCAGCAGCAGGGGGGGAAATTCACCCCTCCACTTT. Together with reference TRBV7-6 and TRBJ1-6, the CDR3 gives the full variable domain: GAGVSQSPRYKVTKRGQDVALRCDPISGHVSLYWYRQALGQGPEFLTYFNYEAQQDKSGLPNDRFSAERPEGSISTLTIQRTEQRDSAMYRCASSRGGNSPLHFGNGTRLTVT.

The chain employs TRBV30 and TRBJ1-2; D perhaps matches TRBD1 (5 bases). V lost 3 bases and J lost 6, with 11 bases in between. Looked up from germline, CDR1 is GTSNPN and CDR2 is SVGIG (reference sequence). This CDR3 region has 12 residues. The CDR3 protein is CAWSRAVNGYTF. Here the CDR3 DNA reads TGTGCCTGGAGCAGGGCGGTGAATGGCTACACCTTC.